The present entry profiles one T cell receptor (beta chain) with its context. CDR1 is SNHLY and CDR2 is FYNNEI in the germline V gene. There are 13 residues in the CDR3. The V end lost 7 bases, the J end lost 5 bases, and 11 bases lay between the germline ends. The source of the sample is a study of blood T cell repertoires in COVID-19. Study information: Spain, Italy and the United States supplied samples that represented acute and convalescent COVID-19.

Per the study methods: Reference gene primer amplification in the assay estimated nucleated cell counts. Here immunoSEQ multiplex PCR was the method, and the copy in TCRdb shows in-frame clones only, minus some. V, J and clone size reflect that table, while D and trimming were determined from the DNA. The sample consists of about 83,000 clones, 86% of them appearing once. The chain couples TRBV2 to TRBJ2-2, with a possible D match to TRBD2 (6 bases). Specimen: peripheral blood. The sequence was collected from a woman aged 80 or older in a cohort sampled during active or convalescent COVID-19. CDR3 DNA: TGTGCCAGCACCGGGGCGGGGACCGGGGAGCTGTTTTTT. It is translated as CASTGAGTGELFF.